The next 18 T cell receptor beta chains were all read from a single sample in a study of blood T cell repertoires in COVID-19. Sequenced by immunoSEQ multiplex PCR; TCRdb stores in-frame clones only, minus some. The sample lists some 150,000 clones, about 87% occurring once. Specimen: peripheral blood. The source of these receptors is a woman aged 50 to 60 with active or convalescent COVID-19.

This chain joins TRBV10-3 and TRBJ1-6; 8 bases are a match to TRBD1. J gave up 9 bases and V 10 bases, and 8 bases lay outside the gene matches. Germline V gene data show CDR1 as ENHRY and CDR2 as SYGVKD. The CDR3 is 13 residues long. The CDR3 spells CATLDRVGSPLHF. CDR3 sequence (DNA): TGTGCCACATTGGACAGGGTCGGTTCACCCCTCCACTTT.

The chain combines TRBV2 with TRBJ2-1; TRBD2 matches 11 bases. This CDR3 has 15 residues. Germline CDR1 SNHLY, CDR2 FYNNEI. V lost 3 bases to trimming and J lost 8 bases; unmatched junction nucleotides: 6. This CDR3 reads CASSDGTSGGHEQFF. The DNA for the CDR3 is TGTGCCAGCAGTGACGGGACTAGCGGTGGTCATGAGCAGTTCTTC.

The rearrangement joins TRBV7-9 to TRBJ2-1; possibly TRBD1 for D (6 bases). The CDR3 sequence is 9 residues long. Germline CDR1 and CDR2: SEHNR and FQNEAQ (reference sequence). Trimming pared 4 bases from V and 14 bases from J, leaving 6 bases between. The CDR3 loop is CASSSGEFF. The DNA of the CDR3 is TGTGCCAGCAGCTCAGGGGAGTTCTTC. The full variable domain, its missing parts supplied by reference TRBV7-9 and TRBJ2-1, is DTGVSQNPRHKITKRGQNVTFRCDPISEHNRLYWYRQTLGQGPEFLTYFQNEAQLEKSRLLSDRFSAERPKGSFSTLEIQRTEQGDSAMYLCASSSGEFFGPGTRLTVL.

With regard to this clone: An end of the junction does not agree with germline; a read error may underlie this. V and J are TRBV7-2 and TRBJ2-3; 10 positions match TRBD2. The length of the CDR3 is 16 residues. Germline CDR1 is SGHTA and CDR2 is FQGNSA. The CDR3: CASTLRSGRGTDTQYF. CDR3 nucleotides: TGTGCCAGCACCTTAAGGAGCGGGAGGGGCACAGATACGCAGTATTTT.

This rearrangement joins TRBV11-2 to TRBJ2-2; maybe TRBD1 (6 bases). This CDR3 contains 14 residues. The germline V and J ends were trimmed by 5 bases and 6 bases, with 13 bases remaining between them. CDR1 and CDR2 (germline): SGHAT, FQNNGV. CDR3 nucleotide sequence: TGTGCCAGCAGCCATGACAGGCCCCCCGGGGAGCTGTTTTTT. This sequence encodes CASSHDRPPGELFF.

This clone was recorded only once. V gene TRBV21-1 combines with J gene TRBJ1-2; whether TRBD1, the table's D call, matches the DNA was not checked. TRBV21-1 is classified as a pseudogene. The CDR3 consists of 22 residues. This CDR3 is CASSKTAHFSGTGISLNYGYTF. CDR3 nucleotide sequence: TGTGCCAGCAGCAAAACAGCCCATTTCAGTGGTACAGGGATCAGTCTTAACTATGGCTACACCTTC.

CDR3 loop: CASSAGTSGSYEQYF. The CDR3 DNA reads TGTGCCAGCAGCGCCGGTACTAGCGGATCCTACGAGCAGTACTTC. This chain joins TRBV9 and TRBJ2-7; 8 bases align to TRBD2. Germline lookup yields CDR1 SGDLS and CDR2 YYNGEE. Germline trimming cut 3 bases from V and 1 base from J; bases unmatched to any gene: 6. The CDR3 covers 15 residues.

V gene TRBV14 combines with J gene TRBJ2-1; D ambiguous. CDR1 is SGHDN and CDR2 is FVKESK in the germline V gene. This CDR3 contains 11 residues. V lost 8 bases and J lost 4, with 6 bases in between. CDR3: CASGSYNEQFF. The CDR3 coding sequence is TGTGCCAGCGGCAGTTACAATGAGCAGTTCTTC.

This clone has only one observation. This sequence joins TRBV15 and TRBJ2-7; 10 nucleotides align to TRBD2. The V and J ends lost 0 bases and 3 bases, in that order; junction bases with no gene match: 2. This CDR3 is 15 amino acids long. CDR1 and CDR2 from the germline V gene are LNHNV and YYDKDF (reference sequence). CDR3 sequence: CATSRDASGSYEQYF. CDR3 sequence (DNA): TGTGCCACCAGCAGAGATGCTAGCGGGAGCTACGAGCAGTACTTC. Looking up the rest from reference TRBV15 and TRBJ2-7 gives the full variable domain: DAMVIQNPRYQVTQFGKPVTLSCSQTLNHNVMYWYQQKSSQAPKLLFHYYDKDFNNEADTPDNFQSRRPNTSFCFLDIRSPGLGDTAMYLCATSRDASGSYEQYFGPGTRLTVT.

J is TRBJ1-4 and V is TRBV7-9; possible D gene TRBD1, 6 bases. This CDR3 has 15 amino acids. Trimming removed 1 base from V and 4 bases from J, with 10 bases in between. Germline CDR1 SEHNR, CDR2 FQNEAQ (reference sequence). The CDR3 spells CASSLVDSYNEKLFF. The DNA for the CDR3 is TGTGCCAGCAGCTTAGTGGACAGCTATAATGAAAAACTGTTTTTT.

This CDR3 is CASSYSYGGNEYF. The CDR3 DNA sequence: TGTGCCAGCAGTTACTCGTATGGGGGGAACGAGTACTTC. J is TRBJ2-7 and V is TRBV6-2 or TRBV6-3; TRBD2 might be the D (6 bases). Trimming took off 0 bases at V and 11 bases at J, with 14 bases between the two ends. Germline values: CDR1 MNHEY, CDR2 SVGEGT. This CDR3 spans 13 amino acids.

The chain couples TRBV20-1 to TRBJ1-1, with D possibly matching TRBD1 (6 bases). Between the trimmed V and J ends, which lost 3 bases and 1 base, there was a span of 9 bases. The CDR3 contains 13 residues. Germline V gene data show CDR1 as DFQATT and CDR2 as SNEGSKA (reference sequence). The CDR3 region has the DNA TGCAGTGCTAGTCCGACAGGGAACACTGAAGCTTTCTTT. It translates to CSASPTGNTEAFF.

The CDR3, as DNA: TGTGCCTGGAGTCCCTCAGGACTAGCGTCGACCTACGAGCAGTACTTC. Translated, it gives CAWSPSGLASTYEQYF. The chain employs TRBV30 and TRBJ2-7, with TRBD2 matching 9 bases. Germline V gene sequence: CDR1 GTSNPN, CDR2 SVGIG (reference sequence). The V and J ends lost 2 bases and 2 bases, in that order; junction bases with no gene match: 10. CDR3 length: 16 residues. The complete variable domain, with remaining parts taken from reference TRBV30 and TRBJ2-7, reads SQTIHQWPATLVQPVGSPLSLECTVEGTSNPNLYWYRQAAGRGLQLLFYSVGIGQISSEVPQNLSASRPQDRQFILSSKKLLLSDSGFYLCAWSPSGLASTYEQYFGPGTRLTVT.

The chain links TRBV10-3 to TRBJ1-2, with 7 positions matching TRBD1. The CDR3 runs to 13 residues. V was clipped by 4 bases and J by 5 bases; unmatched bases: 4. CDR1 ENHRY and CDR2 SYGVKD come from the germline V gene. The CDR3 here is CAISGDSLYGYTF. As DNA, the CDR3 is TGTGCCATCAGTGGGGACAGTTTATATGGCTACACCTTC.

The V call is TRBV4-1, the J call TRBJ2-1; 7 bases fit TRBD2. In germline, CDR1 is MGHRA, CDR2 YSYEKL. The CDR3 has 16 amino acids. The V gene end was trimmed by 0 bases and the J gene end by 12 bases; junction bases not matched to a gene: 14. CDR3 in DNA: TGCGCCAGCAGCCAAGATTGGCCTAGCGGAATATACCCGCAGTTCTTC. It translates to CASSQDWPSGIYPQFF.

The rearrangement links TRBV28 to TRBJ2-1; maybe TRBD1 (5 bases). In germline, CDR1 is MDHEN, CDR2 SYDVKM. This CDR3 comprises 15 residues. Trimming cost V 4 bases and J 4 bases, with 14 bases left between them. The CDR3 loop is CASSSSGSGYNEQFF. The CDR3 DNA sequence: TGTGCCAGCAGTTCTTCAGGGTCGGGTTACAATGAGCAGTTCTTC.

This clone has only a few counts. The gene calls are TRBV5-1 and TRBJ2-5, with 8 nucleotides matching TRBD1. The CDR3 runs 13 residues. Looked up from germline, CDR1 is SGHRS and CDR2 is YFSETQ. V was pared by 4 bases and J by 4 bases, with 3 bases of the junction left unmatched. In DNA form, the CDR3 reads TGCGCCAGCAGCCAGGGGGCGCGAGAGACCCAGTACTTC. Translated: CASSQGARETQYF.

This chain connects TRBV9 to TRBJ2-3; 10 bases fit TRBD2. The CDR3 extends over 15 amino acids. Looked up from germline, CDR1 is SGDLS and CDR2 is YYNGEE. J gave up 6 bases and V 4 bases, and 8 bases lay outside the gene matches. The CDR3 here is CASSLSGGALDTQYF. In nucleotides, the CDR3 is TGTGCCAGCAGCCTCAGCGGGGGGGCCTTGGATACGCAGTATTTT. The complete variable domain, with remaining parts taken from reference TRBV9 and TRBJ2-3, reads DSGVTQTPKHLITATGQRVTLRCSPRSGDLSVYWYQQSLDQGLQFLIQYYNGEERAKGNILERFSAQQFPDLHSELNLSSLELGDSALYFCASSLSGGALDTQYFGPGTRLTVL.